The sequence of this T cell receptor (beta chain) was determined in a study of blood T cell repertoires in COVID-19. Overall study context: Italy, Spain and the United States were the sources of the convalescent and acute COVID-19 samples. Sources were T cells, B-cell-depleted T cells, or PBMCs; the material itself was cDNA or gDNA.

Per germline, CDR1 MGHDK and CDR2 SYGVNS. Trimming cost V 0 bases and J 4 bases, with 14 bases left between them. This CDR3 comprises 16 residues. Per the study methods: Reference gene primer amplification yielded estimated nucleated cell counts. TCRdb's copy holds only in-frame clones and misses some; the assay was immunoSEQ multiplex PCR. V, J and clone size are those of that table, while D and trimming were read from the DNA. The repertoire holds 25,000 to 35,000 clones, with over 75% as singletons. Sequencing input: peripheral blood. The chain joins TRBV25-1 to TRBJ2-3, with D possibly TRBD1 on 5 matching bases. The receptor comes from a human donor in a cohort sampled during active COVID-19. CDR3 DNA: TGTGCCAGCAGTGAATACGACTTGTGGGGCGCAGATACGCAGTATTTT. Protein product: CASSEYDLWGADTQYF.